This T cell receptor (beta chain) was retrieved from a study of T cells in narcolepsy. Study details: Healthy controls were enrolled alongside patients with narcolepsy type 1 or type 2.

Study-level points and caveats: In some patient and control memory CD4+ samples, autoreactive clones were absent. Comparing one patient's CSF and blood CD4+ clonotypes highlighted HCRT- and TRIB2-specific autoreactive clonotypes. Autoreactive clonotypes reportedly recurred in blood of same and different patients, not controls.

Only in-frame clones appear in the TCRdb table, and some are missing; sequencing was by immunoSEQ multiplex PCR. The sample carries tens of thousands of clones, around 80% recorded once. The CDR3 is 13 amino acids. V dropped 6 bases and J dropped 3 bases, with 11 bases sitting between them. CDR1 is SGHTA, CDR2 FQGNSA, per germline. In the case of this clone: As yet, its antigen is unknown.

This chain links TRBV7-2 with TRBJ1-1, with TRBD1 as a possible D gene (5 bases). Sequenced material: CD45RA- memory CD4+ T cells from PBMCs. This receptor was taken from a human donor with narcolepsy. Here the CDR3 reads CASSPGADTEAFF. DNA of the CDR3: TGTGCCAGCAGTCCCGGGGCGGACACTGAAGCTTTCTTT.